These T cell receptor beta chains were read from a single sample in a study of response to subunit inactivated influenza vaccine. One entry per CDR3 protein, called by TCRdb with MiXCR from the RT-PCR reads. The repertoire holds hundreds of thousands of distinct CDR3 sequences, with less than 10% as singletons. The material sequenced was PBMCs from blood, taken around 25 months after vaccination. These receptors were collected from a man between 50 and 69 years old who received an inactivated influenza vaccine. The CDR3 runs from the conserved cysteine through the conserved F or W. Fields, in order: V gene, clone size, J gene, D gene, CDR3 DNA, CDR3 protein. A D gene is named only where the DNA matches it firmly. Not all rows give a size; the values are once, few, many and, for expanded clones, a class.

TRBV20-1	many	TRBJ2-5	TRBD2	TGCAGTGCTAGATGGCTAGCGGGGGGAGAGACCCAGTACTTC	CSARWLAGGETQYF
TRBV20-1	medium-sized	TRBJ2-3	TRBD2	TGCAGTGCCAGACCGGGAGGGCCCGCAGATACGCAGTATTTT	CSARPGGPADTQYF
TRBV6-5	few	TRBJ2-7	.	TGTGCCAGCAGTTACACCCGAGGGCAGGGAGGTTTCGAGCAGTACTTC	CASSYTRGQGGFEQYF
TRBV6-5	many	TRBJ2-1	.	TGTGCCAGCAGCGGGGACTACAATGAGCAGTTCTTC	CASSGDYNEQFF
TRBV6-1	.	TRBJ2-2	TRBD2	TGTGCCAGCAGTACCTTAGCGGGAAAGGTCGGCGGGGAGCTGTTTTTT	CASSTLAGKVGGELFF
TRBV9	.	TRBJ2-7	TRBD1	TGTGCCAGCAGCTCGGACAGGGGGCACTACGAGCAGTACTTC	CASSSDRGHYEQYF
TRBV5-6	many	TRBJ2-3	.	TGTGCCAGCAGCCTCTGGGGGCAGGGTCAGTATTTT	CASSLWGQGQYF
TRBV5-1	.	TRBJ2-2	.	TGCGCCAGCAGACCTACAGGAGTGAACACCGGGGAGCTGTTTTTT	CASRPTGVNTGELFF
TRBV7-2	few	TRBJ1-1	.	TGTGCCAGCAGCTTAGTTGGTTCGACTGAAGCTTTCTTT	CASSLVGSTEAFF
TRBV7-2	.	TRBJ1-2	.	TGTGCCAGCAGCTTAGTCGACTGGCCTGGCGGCTACACCTTC	CASSLVDWPGGYTF
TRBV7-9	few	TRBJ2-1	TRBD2	TGTGCCAGCAGCCCACCGGGACTAGCGGGAGCGCATGAGCAGTTCTTC	CASSPPGLAGAHEQFF
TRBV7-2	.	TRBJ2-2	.	TGTGCCAGCAGCTTAGCGGACTTCTTAAACACCGGGGAGCTGTTTTTT	CASSLADFLNTGELFF
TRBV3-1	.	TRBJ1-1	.	TGTCCCAGCAGCCTGGACAGGAACACTGAAGCTTTCTTT	CPSSLDRNTEAFF
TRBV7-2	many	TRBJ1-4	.	TGTGCCAGCAGCTTATCTCTAAGTGGAAAACTGTTTTTT	CASSLSLSGKLFF
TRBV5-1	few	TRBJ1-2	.	TGCGCCAGCAGCTTGGCCTGGCCAACAACTTATGGCTACACCTTC	CASSLAWPTTYGYTF
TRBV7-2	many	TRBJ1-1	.	TGTGCCAGCAGTCCGTGGGAGAACACTGAAGCTTTCTTT	CASSPWENTEAFF
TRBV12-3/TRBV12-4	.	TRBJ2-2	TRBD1	TGTGCCAGCAGGGCCGGGACAGGGAATGTTGCCAGAAACACCCGGGAGCTGTTTTTT	CASRAGTGNVARNTRELFF
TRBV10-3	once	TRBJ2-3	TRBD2	TGTGCCATCAGTCGGACTAGCGGGGGGGCGGGTTCCACAGATACGCAGTATTTT	CAISRTSGGAGSTDTQYF
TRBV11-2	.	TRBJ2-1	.	TGTGCCAGCAGCTTAGATATGGATGAGCAGTTCTTC	CASSLDMDEQFF
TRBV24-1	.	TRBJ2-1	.	TGTGCCACCAGTGATACTCGGACTTTCGAGTCCTACAATGAGCAGTTCTTC	CATSDTRTFESYNEQFF
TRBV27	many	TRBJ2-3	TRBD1	TGTGCCAGCAGTTTATCACCAGGGGGCCGTGATACGCAGTATTTT	CASSLSPGGRDTQYF
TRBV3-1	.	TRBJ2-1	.	TGTGCCAGCAGCCCCATGGCCGTTTCCTACAATGAGCAGTTCTTC	CASSPMAVSYNEQFF
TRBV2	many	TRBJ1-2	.	TGTGCCAGCAATGTGGCAGGGGATGGCTACACCTTC	CASNVAGDGYTF